This T cell receptor beta chain was documented in a study of T cell repertoires in cytomegalovirus infection (dated by TCRdb to about 2019). In terms of the full investigation: Because public TCR beta signatures pointed to carriage of CMV infection together with the matching HLA type, the HLA type of each donor mattered for the analysis. Overall study outcomes, separate from this receptor: In both this cohort and an independent roughly 360-donor cohort, the cumulative frequency of public TCR beta family members distinguished carriers of CMV infection plus the relevant HLA type. The ex vivo response was dominated by HLA-C-restricted CMV-specific TCR beta clonotypes, which also provided the single most frequent clonotype in two of eight donors.

This sample was sequenced with an Illumina HiSeq 1500. TCRdb trimmed the raw reads at Q25, called clones with MiXCR and kept productive beta chains. Each entry merges the rows of one CDR3 protein and shows their most common DNA and genes. The sample records about 7,500 distinct CDR3 sequences, around 59% of which are singletons. 73% of the sample is held by the ten biggest clonotypes. The V and J ends are trimmed by 3 bases and 15 bases, leaving 15 bases between them. The CDR3, cysteine through phenylalanine, is 12 amino acids long. The retained sequence is limited to the CDR3, 36 bases, with the frame set at the first base. Of note for this clonotype: Its antigen target is currently unknown. No base qualities exist here, and no much larger clone lies one base off it.

The clonotype was recovered from a human donor in good health (CMV status not recorded). Some clones in this sample may be carry-over from other donors' samples. What was sequenced was PBMCs, sequenced either directly or after in vitro stimulation (not recorded which). The chain is made from TRBV12-3 or TRBV12-4 and TRBJ2-1, with TRBD2 tentatively as D gene (5 bases match). The DNA sequence is TGTGCCAGCAGTTTTAGGAGGACTGAACGGTTCTTC. This sequence encodes CASSFRRTERFF.